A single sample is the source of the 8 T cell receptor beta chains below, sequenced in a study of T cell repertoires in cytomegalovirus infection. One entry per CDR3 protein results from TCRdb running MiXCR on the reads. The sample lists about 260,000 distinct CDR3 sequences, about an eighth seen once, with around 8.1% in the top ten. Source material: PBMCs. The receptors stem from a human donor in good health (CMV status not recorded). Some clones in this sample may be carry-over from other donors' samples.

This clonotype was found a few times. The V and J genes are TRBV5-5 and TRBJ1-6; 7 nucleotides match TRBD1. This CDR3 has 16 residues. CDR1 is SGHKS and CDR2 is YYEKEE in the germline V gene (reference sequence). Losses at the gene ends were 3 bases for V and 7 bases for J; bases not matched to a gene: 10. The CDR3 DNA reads TGTGCCAGCAGCTCGATAGGGGGCGAAGGGAATTCACCCCTCCACTTT. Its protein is CASSSIGGEGNSPLHF.

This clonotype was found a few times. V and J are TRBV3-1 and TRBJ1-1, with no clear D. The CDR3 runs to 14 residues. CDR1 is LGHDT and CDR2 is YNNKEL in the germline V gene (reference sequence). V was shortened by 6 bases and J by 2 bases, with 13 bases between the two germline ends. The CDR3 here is CASRVGPGNTEAFF. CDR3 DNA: TGTGCCAGCAGAGTTGGACCCGGCAACACTGAAGCTTTCTTT.

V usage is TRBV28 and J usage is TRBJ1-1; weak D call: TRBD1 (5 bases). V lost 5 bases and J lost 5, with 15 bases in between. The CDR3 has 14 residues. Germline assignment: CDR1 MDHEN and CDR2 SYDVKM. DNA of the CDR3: TGTGCCAGCAGTACTGGGGACGGATGGACTGAAGCTTTCTTT. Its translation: CASSTGDGWTEAFF.

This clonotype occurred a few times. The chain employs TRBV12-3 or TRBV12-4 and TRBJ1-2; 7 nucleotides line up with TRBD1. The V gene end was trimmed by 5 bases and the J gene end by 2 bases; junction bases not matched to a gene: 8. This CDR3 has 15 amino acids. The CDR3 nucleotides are TGTGCCAGCAGTGACCAGGGGGGTGGAAACTATGGCTACACCTTC. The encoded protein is CASSDQGGGNYGYTF.

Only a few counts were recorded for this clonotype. The CDR3 is CASSQGLLTSYNEQFF. The CDR3 nucleotides read TGTGCCAGCAGCCAAGGGTTGCTGACCTCCTACAATGAGCAGTTCTTC. This sequence joins TRBV14 and TRBJ2-1; D unclear. The length of the CDR3 is 16 residues. Per germline, CDR1 SGHDN and CDR2 FVKESK. V gave up 1 base and J gave up 0 bases, with 10 bases separating them. The full variable domain, its missing parts supplied by reference TRBV14 and TRBJ2-1, is EAGVTQFPSHSVIEKGQTVTLRCDPISGHDNLYWYRRVMGKEIKFLLHFVKESKQDESGMPNNRFLAERTGGTYSTLKVQPAELEDSGVYFCASSQGLLTSYNEQFFGPGTRLTVL.

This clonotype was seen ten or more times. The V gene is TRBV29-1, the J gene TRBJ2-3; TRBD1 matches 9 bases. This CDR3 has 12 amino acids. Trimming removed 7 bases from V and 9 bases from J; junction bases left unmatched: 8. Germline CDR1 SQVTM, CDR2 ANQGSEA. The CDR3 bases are TGCAGCGGTGTACAGGGGGCATTAACGCAGTATTTT. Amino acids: CSGVQGALTQYF.

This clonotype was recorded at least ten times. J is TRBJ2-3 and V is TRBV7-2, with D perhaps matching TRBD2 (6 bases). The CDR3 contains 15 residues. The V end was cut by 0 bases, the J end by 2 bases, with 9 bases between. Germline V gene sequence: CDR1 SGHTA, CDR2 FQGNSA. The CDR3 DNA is TGTGCCAGCAGCTTAGCTAGCGGAGTCACAGATACGCAGTATTTT. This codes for CASSLASGVTDTQYF.

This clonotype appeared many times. This chain's CDR3 is CASQRGENQPQHF. CDR3 sequence (DNA): TGTGCCAGCCAGCGGGGGGAGAATCAGCCCCAGCATTTT. The J gene is TRBJ1-5, the V gene TRBV6-6; tentative D call: TRBD1 (5 bases). Between the trimmed V and J ends, which lost 8 bases and 4 bases, there was a span of 12 bases. The V gene's germline CDR1 is MNHNY and CDR2 SVGAGI (reference sequence). This CDR3 region has 13 residues.